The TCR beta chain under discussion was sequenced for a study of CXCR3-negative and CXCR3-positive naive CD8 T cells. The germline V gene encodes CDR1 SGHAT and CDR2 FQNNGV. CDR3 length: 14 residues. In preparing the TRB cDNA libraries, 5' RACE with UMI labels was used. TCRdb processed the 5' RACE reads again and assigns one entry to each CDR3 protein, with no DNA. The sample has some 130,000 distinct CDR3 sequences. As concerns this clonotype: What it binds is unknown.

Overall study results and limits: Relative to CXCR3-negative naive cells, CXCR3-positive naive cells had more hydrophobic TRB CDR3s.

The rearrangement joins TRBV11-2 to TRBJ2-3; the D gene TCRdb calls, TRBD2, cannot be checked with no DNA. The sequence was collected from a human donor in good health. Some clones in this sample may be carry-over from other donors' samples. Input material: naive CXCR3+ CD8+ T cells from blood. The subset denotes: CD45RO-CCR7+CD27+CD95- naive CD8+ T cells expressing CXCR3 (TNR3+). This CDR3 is CASSLAGLTDTQYF.